Shown below are 5 T cell receptor beta chains from a single sample sequenced in a study of blood T cells in healthy people across ages. The use of a sample-barcoded 5' primer and a J-beta primer mix characterized a second PCR of about 7 to 12 cycles. TCRdb re-called the 5' RACE reads through MiXCR, storing one row per CDR3 protein. Of 550,000 to 600,000 distinct CDR3 sequences in the sample, less than 60% were seen once. Sequencing was carried out using blood. The receptor set was obtained from an older man in good health.

This clonotype turned up a few times. The chain links TRBV20-1 to TRBJ2-7; D gene uncertain. V was cut by 4 bases and J by 5 bases, with 9 bases left in between. CDR1 DFQATT and CDR2 SNEGSKA come from the germline V gene (reference sequence). This CDR3 spans 11 amino acids. The CDR3 nucleotides are TGCAGTGCTAACGCCTGGAACGAGCAGTACTTC. Translating gives CSANAWNEQYF.

V is TRBV9 and J is TRBJ2-2; D remains unclear. The V gene lost 0 bases and the J gene lost 0 bases, with 9 bases spanning the gap. This CDR3 contains 16 residues. Germline V CDR1 and CDR2: SGDLS, YYNGEE. CDR3 in DNA: TGTGCCAGCAGCGTAGCGAAGCTCGCGAACACCGGGGAGCTGTTTTTT. This codes for CASSVAKLANTGELFF.

The rearrangement joins TRBV12-3 or TRBV12-4 to TRBJ1-4; D is possibly TRBD1 (5 bases). This CDR3 is built from 14 residues. Trimming left V 7 bases short and J 8 bases short, with 17 bases between. The CDR3 region is CASTGGGPGEKLFF. CDR3 DNA sequence: TGTGCCAGCACCGGCGGGGGTCCGGGAGAAAAACTGTTTTTT.

The chain is built from TRBV20-1 and TRBJ1-1, with D hard to call. The V end was cut by 1 base, the J end by 1 base, with 1 base between. CDR1 and CDR2 from the germline V gene are DFQATT and SNEGSKA (reference sequence). The CDR3 runs 11 residues. CDR3 bases: TGCAGTGCTAGAGGGAACACTGAAGCTTTCTTT. Translation: CSARGNTEAFF.

A note on this clonotype: The junction departs from the called germline gene at one end, perhaps through a read error. The rearrangement uses TRBV6-5 and TRBJ2-1; 7 nucleotides align to TRBD1. Germline V lookup: CDR1 MNHEY, CDR2 SVGAGI. The CDR3 is 14 residues long. The CDR3 spells CASPRQGPYNERFF. The CDR3 DNA reads TGTGCCAGCCCGAGACAGGGTCCCTACAATGAGCGGTTCTTC.